The clone carrying this T cell receptor beta chain was found many times. The antigen is unknown. This specimen belongs to a study of response to subunit inactivated influenza vaccine. V was cut by 3 bases and J by 7 bases, with 16 bases left in between. The CDR3 length is 15 residues. TCRdb processed the RT-PCR reads anew with MiXCR; each CDR3 protein has one entry. Of more than 400,000 distinct CDR3 sequences in the sample, roughly 7.6% were seen once. Overall study results and limits: Only a handful of new T cells, the authors suggested, are recruited with each seasonal influenza vaccination.

This material consisted of PBMCs from blood, taken roughly 24 months after vaccination. The TCR comes from a man between 50 and 70 years old who received an inactivated influenza vaccine. The V call is TRBV12-3 or TRBV12-4, the J call TRBJ1-5; D is perhaps TRBD1 (5 bases). The CDR3 DNA reads TGTGCCAGCAGTTTGGATGAGGGGAGTAGGCAGCCCCAGCATTTT. Translating it yields CASSLDEGSRQPQHF.